This T cell receptor (beta chain) is from a study of response to subunit inactivated influenza vaccine. Study results and caveats: The authors proposed limited new T cell recruitment per seasonal influenza vaccination.

TCRdb re-called the RT-PCR reads through MiXCR, storing one row per CDR3 protein. The sample lists 300,000 to 350,000 distinct CDR3 sequences, roughly 22% occurring once. The CDR3 covers 17 residues. V dropped 1 base and J dropped 1; count of bases not matched to a gene: 7. Germline CDR1 DFQATT, CDR2 SNEGSKA (reference sequence). This clonotype was detected many times. The antigen is undetermined. Sample: PBMCs from blood, taken about 20 months after vaccination. This chain connects TRBV20-1 to TRBJ1-6, with 7 bases fitting TRBD1. This sequence was found in a man aged 50 to 75 who received an inactivated influenza vaccine. The CDR3 nucleotides are TGCAGTGCTAGAGTTTCCAGGGACAGTTCCTATAATTCACCCCTCCACTTT. This gives the protein CSARVSRDSSYNSPLHF.